This TCR beta chain was sequenced during a study of blood T cell repertoires in COVID-19. Source study methods: Researchers report that nucleated cell counts were estimated from reference gene primer amplification. Libraries were prepared by immunoSEQ multiplex PCR; TCRdb keeps only in-frame clonotypes and omits some of them. V, J and clone size derive from that table, while D and trimming were established from the DNA sequence. The sample consists of around 100,000 clones, roughly 80% of them appearing once. The ends were cut back, 6 bases at V and 2 bases at J, with 21 bases in the middle. Germline lookup yields CDR1 SGHNT and CDR2 YENEEA. There are 17 residues in the CDR3.

The source is a human donor in a cohort sampled during active COVID-19. J is TRBJ2-3 and V is TRBV11-3; tentatively, D is TRBD1 (5 bases). Sequenced sample: peripheral blood. The CDR3 sequence is CASSPPSRARPTDTQYF. CDR3 DNA sequence: TGTGCCAGCAGTCCCCCCTCCAGGGCTAGACCCACAGATACGCAGTATTTT.